This paragraph reports one T cell receptor beta chain. The specificity of this receptor is unknown. Base-call qualities are not available, and no considerably larger clone is one nucleotide away. These data belong to a study of blood T cell repertoires in COVID-19 (TCRdb year 2020). Study-wide context: The collaborator samples originated in the United States, Italy and Spain and spanned the acute and convalescent phases of COVID-19. The prospective study material was composed of cDNA or gDNA derived from T cells, B-cell-depleted T cells, or PBMCs. Samples were obtained from the ongoing ImmuneRACE study (first 160 participants) and from over a thousand subjects provided by 6 global collaborators. A de-identified subject ID, COVID-19 status, age in years and sex were almost always included in the sample metadata. Where available, HLA class I and class II types were taken from metadata supplied by the sample provider and were not determined by assay-based typing. A freely available public database, intended as a resource for researchers studying the immune response to SARS-CoV-2, is where the repertoires were released. Subjects who had been exposed to COVID-19, were actively infected with it, or had recovered from it provided the deeply sampled blood TCRbeta repertoires that made up the dataset.

There are 14 amino acids in the CDR3, from cysteine to phenylalanine inclusive. Only the CDR3 region is kept as DNA, spanning 42 bases read in frame from base 1. Per the germline V gene, SGDLS is the CDR1 and YYNGEE is the CDR2. At the junction V is shortened by 5 bases and J by 6 bases, with 16 bases in between. The full study reports these points: How much clinical and demographic metadata was included differed by source and by participant, and the metadata was provided uncurated.

TCRbeta CDR3 regions were amplified from genomic DNA by means of the immunoSEQ Assay, a bias-controlled multiplex PCR. The paper's data handling went like this. The number of nucleated cells in each sample was estimated by amplification of reference gene primers within the assay. Sequence reads were collapsed and filtered to measure the absolute abundance of every unique TCRbeta CDR3 rearrangement. For each sample, productive Simpson clonality was calculated as the square root of Simpson's diversity index across productive rearrangements. What TCRdb holds here is the immuneACCESS table cut down to in-frame rearrangements. Part of the clones is not present; checked against another copy, under half of the missing clones reflect an unresolved V gene, and the others are unexplained. V, J and clone size reflect that table, while D and trimming were determined from the DNA. A total of around 190,000 clones appear in this sample, around 79% of them only once. Less than 7% of the sample comes from the top ten.

At one collaborating source in Seattle, patients were enrolled during active infection and were followed longitudinally through the course of disease. Each collaborating institution followed its own protocols to collect whole blood in K2EDTA tubes. For TCRbeta analysis, collaborators shipped samples as frozen whole blood, isolated PBMCs, or DNA extracted from either of those sample types. Sequencing was done on a sample of peripheral blood. The V and J genes are TRBV9 and TRBJ2-3; TRBD1 is a possible D gene, resting on 5 matching bases. This TCR was recovered from a woman in her forties with COVID-19, enrolled during active disease. The CDR3 has the sequence CASREDFAGDTQYF. The DNA reads TGTGCCAGCAGAGAAGACTTTGCAGGGGATACGCAGTATTTT.